The clone carrying this TCR beta chain was counted at least ten times. CDR1 MNHEY and CDR2 SVGEGT come from the germline V gene. CDR3 length: 13 amino acids. Trimming removed 5 bases at V and 3 bases at J, with 10 bases between. The data stem from a study of T cells in Graves' hyperthyroidism and ophthalmopathy. Using RNA transcripts as the source, TCR beta CDR3 regions were amplified. HTBI primers were employed in a first-round RT-PCR of the TCR CDR3. TCRdb fed the multiplex PCR reads into MiXCR, producing one record per CDR3 protein. The sample consists of around 580,000 distinct CDR3 sequences, around 15% of them appearing once.

The V call is TRBV6-2 or TRBV6-3, the J call TRBJ1-2, with unresolved D. The receptor's source is a woman between 18 and 30 years old with Graves' hyperthyroidism. The material sequenced was blood. Here the CDR3 reads CASSLSLHYGYTF. The DNA of the CDR3 is TGTGCCAGCAGTCTCAGTCTGCACTATGGCTACACCTTC.